This TCR beta chain was sequenced in a study of T cell responses to AZD1222 COVID-19 vaccine (TCRdb year 2021). As for the study more broadly: AZD1222 recipients given second doses at about 4 weeks or at about 12 weeks were pooled, since spike-specific TCR depth and breadth were not found to differ between the two schedules. A total of around 240 trial participants underwent TCR sequencing, of whom about 200 had received two doses of AZD1222 and roughly 26 had received two doses of the MenACWY control vaccine. Enrollment into the trials was organized by age into subgroups of 18-55, 56-69 and 70-plus years, and those subgroups contained 148, 28 and 57 TCR-sequenced participants, respectively.

Broad study findings and their caveats: Spike-specific TCR breadth and depth rose significantly after two AZD1222 doses compared with day 0 and with MenACWY recipients. No day 14 peak-response samples were available, so repertoires were characterized only after the peak T cell response. Most participants were white British and females outnumbered males, and the authors suggested that clonal diversity may have been underestimated. In the small 56-69-year group, the increase in depth fell short of significance, most likely because of low power. CD4 TCRs associated with the vaccine covered the entire spike protein, and the dominant responses were in regions 160-218 and 743-854. Conclusions about previously exposed vaccinees were limited because only six AZD1222 recipients were SARS-CoV-2 seropositive at baseline. Nearly half of unique spike-specific TCRs reportedly recognized epitopes outside regions mutated in the B.1.351 and B.1.1.7 variants.

Concerning this clone: The antigen it binds to is not known. Base qualities are missing; no much larger clone stands one base away.

Counted from cysteine to phenylalanine, this CDR3 has 14 amino acids. Only the CDR3 part of the read is kept: 42 bases, read in frame from the first base. V and J lose 5 bases and 2 bases, and a span of 12 bases separates them. Sequences PRHDT (CDR1) and FYEKMQ (CDR2) are obtained from the germline V gene (reference sequence). The intended sense of this specimen's time point label: baseline before first vaccination. Samples from vaccinated people were obtained from the UK trials COV001 and COV002, which included a single-blind randomized controlled phase 2/3 trial of AZD1222 (ChAdOx1 nCoV-19) in healthy adults. Trial participant PBMC samples were collected at day 0 and day 28 after the second dose for TCRbeta chain sequencing. The CDR3 regions of human TCRbeta chains were subjected to immunosequencing. On the authors' methods: TCRs in the repertoires were matched against a reference library of SARS-CoV-2-specific TCRs that had been generated with the MIRA antigen-specificity platform. Breadth was defined as the fraction of unique TCRs that were SARS-CoV-2-associated. Depth was defined as the fraction of total T cells that were SARS-CoV-2-associated. Using the MIRA data, every spike-specific TCR was mapped to the spike region that the TCR reacted to and assigned to either a CD4 or a CD8 class. Log10-transformed breadth and depth values were compared by one-way ANOVA with Sidak's multiple comparisons tests. TCRdb took over this immuneACCESS table, retaining in-frame rearrangements with V and J assigned. Such tables are incomplete; in checked studies, under half of the missing clones stem from an unresolved V gene, and the remainder is unexplained. The V and J calls and clone size are taken from that table; D and trimming were inferred from the DNA. In this sample the table shows over 150,000 clones, 85% to 95% of which occur a single time. The ten top clones hold 8% to 13% of the sample.

The sample here was peripheral blood, taken on day 0 of AZD1222 vaccination. Recombination joined TRBV13 with TRBJ1-1; the D gene identity is not certain. The receptor comes from an adult in good health. The CDR3 protein is CASSPLPYNTEAFF. The DNA sequence reads TGTGCCAGCAGCCCCCTCCCATACAACACTGAAGCTTTCTTT.